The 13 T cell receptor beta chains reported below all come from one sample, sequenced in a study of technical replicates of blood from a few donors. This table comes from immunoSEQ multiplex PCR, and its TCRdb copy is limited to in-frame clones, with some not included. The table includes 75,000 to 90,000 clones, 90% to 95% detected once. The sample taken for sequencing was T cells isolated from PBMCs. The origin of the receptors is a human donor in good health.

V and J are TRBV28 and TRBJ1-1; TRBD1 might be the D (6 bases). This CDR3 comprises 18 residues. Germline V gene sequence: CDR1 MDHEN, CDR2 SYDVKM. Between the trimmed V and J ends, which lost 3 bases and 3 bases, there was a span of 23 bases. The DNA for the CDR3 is TGTGCCAGCAGTTTCTATGACCTCCTCCGAGGGGGTGACACTGAAGCTTTCTTT. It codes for CASSFYDLLRGGDTEAFF.

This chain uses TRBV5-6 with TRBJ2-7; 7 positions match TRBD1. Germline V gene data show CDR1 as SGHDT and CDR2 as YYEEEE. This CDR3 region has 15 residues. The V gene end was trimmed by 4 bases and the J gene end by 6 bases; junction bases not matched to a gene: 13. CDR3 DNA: TGTGCCAGCAGCCTGCCCCCGACGGGACAGTCCGAGCAGTACTTC. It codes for CASSLPPTGQSEQYF.

The CDR3 sequence is CASSPLEDRVNTEAFF. The CDR3 nucleotides are TGTGCCAGCAGCCCATTAGAGGACAGGGTGAACACTGAAGCTTTCTTT. This rearrangement joins TRBV6-6 to TRBJ1-1, with 8 nucleotides matching TRBD1. Per germline, CDR1 MNHNY and CDR2 SVGAGI (reference sequence). CDR3 length: 16 amino acids. V shed 6 bases, J shed 0 bases, and the junction held 9 bases outside the gene matches.

The CDR3 DNA reads TGCGCCAGCAGCTACAACCAAGAGACCCAGTACTTC. Residues: CASSYNQETQYF. The chain is built from TRBV5-1 and TRBJ2-5; the D is unclear. Trimming shortened V by 3 bases and J by 0 bases, and 3 bases separated the two germline ends. The V gene's germline CDR1 is SGHRS and CDR2 YFSETQ. The CDR3 covers 12 residues.

The CDR3 DNA follows: TGTGCCAGCAGTGTCGGGGAAGTGGGCTACGAGCAGTACTTC. It yields the protein CASSVGEVGYEQYF. The chain uses TRBV6-1 and TRBJ2-7, with D possibly TRBD2 on 5 matching bases. Germline V gives CDR1 MNHNS, CDR2 SASEGT. The CDR3 has 14 amino acids. The V end lost 4 bases, the J end lost 3 bases, and 13 bases lay between the germline ends.

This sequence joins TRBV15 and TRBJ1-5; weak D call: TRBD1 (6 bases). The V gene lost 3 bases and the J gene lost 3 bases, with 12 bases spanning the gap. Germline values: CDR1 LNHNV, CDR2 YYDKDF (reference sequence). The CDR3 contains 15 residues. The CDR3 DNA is TGTGCCACCAGCAGTGAACAGGGAACCAATCAGCCCCAGCATTTT. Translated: CATSSEQGTNQPQHF.

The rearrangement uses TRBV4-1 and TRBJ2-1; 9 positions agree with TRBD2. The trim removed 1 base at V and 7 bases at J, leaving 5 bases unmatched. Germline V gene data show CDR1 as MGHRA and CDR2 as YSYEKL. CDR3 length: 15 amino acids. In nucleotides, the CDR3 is TGCGCCAGCAGCCAAGGGGGCGGGAGGGCGAATGAGCAGTTCTTC. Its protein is CASSQGGGRANEQFF.

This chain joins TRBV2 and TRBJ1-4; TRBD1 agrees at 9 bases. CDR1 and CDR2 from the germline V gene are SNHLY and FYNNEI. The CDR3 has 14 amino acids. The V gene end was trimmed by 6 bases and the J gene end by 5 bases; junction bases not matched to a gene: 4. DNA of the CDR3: TGTGCCAGCAGGGAGACAGGGGGAAATGAAAAACTGTTTTTT. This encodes CASRETGGNEKLFF.

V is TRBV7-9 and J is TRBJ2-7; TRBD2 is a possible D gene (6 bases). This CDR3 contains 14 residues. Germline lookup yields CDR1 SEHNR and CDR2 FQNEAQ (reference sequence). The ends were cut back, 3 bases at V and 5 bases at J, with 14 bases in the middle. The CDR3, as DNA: TGTGCCAGCAGCTTGGATTTGACGGGGGACGAGCAGTACTTC. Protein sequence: CASSLDLTGDEQYF.

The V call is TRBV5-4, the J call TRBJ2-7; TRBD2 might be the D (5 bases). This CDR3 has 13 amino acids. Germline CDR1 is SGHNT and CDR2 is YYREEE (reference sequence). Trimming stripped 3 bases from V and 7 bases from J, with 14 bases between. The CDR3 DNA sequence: TGTGCCAGCAGCTCCGAGGGCATTTTGGAGCAGTACTTC. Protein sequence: CASSSEGILEQYF.

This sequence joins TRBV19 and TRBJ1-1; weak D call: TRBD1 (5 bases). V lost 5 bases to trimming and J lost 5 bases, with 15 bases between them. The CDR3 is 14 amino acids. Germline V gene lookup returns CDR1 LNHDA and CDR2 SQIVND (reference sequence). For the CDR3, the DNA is TGTGCCAGTAGTTATGTGGGGGAGGGAACTGAAGCTTTCTTT. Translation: CASSYVGEGTEAFF. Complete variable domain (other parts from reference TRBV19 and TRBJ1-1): DGGITQSPKYLFRKEGQNVTLSCEQNLNHDAMYWYRQDPGQGLRLIYYSQIVNDFQKGDIAEGYSVSREKKESFPLTVTSAQKNPTAFYLCASSYVGEGTEAFFGQGTRLTVV.

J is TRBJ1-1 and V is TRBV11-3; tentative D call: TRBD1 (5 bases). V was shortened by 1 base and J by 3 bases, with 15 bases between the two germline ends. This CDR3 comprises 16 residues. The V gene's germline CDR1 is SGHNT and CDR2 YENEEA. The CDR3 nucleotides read TGTGCCAGCAGCTTAGTGGGACTCCGGAGTGACACTGAAGCTTTCTTT. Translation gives CASSLVGLRSDTEAFF.

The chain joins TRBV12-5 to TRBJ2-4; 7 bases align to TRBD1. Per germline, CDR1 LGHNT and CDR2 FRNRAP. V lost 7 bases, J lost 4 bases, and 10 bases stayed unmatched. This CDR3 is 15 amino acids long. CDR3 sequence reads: CASESSGTAKNIQYF. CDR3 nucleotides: TGTGCTAGTGAGAGCTCCGGGACAGCTAAAAACATTCAGTACTTC. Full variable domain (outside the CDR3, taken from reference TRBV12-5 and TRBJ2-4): DARVTQTPRHKVTEMGQEVTMRCQPILGHNTVFWYRQTMMQGLELLAYFRNRAPLDDSGMPKDRFSAEMPDATLATLKIQPSEPRDSAVYFCASESSGTAKNIQYFGAGTRLSVL.